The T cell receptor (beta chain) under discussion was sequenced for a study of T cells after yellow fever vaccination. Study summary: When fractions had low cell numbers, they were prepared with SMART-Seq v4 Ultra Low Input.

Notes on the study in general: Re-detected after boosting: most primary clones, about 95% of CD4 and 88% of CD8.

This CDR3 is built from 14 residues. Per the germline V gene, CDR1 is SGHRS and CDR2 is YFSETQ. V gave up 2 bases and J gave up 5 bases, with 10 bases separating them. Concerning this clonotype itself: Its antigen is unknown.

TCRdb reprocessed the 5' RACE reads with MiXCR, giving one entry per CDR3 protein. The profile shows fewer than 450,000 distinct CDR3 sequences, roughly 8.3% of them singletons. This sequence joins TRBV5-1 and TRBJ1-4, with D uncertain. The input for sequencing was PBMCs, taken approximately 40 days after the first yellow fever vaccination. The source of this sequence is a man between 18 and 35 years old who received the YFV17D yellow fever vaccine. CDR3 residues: CASSLKSRNEKLFF. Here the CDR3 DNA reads TGCGCCAGCAGCTTAAAGAGCCGAAATGAAAAACTGTTTTTT.